The entry that follows covers one T cell receptor (beta chain) sequence. The antigen is unknown. Primers included in the PCR were 60 Vbeta and 13 Jbeta primers. Measured with immunoSEQ multiplex PCR; TCRdb has only the in-frame clones, and not every one. The table for this sample gives 150,000 to 200,000 clones. These data originate in a study of cytomegalovirus exposure and HLA in healthy donors. Turning to the study itself: Ancestry clustering placed 81% of a few hundred genotyped donors in the Caucasian-associated cluster.

Regarding the study as a whole: An analysis was carried out at a later point. It showed that HLA-associated TCR beta chains were more clonally expanded than equally common non-associated chains. Reportedly, TCR beta sequences accurately predicted HLA-A and HLA-B alleles in most subjects.

The germline CDR1 and CDR2 sequences are SQVTM and ANQGSEA. This CDR3 has 13 residues. V lost 3 bases and J 6 bases, leaving 14 bases between the germline ends. V is TRBV29-1 and J is TRBJ2-5, with a possible D match to TRBD2 (6 bases). This receptor was taken from a man aged 25 to 40 in good health and CMV-seronegative. Sequenced input: PBMCs. The CDR3 DNA follows: TGCAGCGTTGATTCCCCGGGAGTAAAGACCCAGTACTTC. Translation: CSVDSPGVKTQYF.